This paragraph covers one T cell receptor (beta chain) sequence. Its specificity is not known. Profiling relied on immunoSEQ multiplex PCR, and the TCRdb table lists in-frame clones only, not all of them. Among just under 7,500 clones listed, roughly three quarters were seen once. This sample was included in a study of tumor-infiltrating lymphocytes in localized non-small cell lung cancer. The overall study: The cohort mixed smokers and never-smokers, several histologies, and some post-neoadjuvant-chemotherapy samples. Tumor tissue and non-adjacent uninvolved lung came from each patient.

Whole-study results and caveats: TCRbeta sequencing showed higher T cell infiltration in tumors than uninvolved lung. Each assay used a separate piece of the same tissue.

This CDR3 is built from 15 residues. Germline values: CDR1 SGHNT, CDR2 YYREEE (reference sequence). This clonotype originated in a human donor with non-small cell lung cancer. The chain joins TRBV5-4 to TRBJ2-7; 7 bases align to TRBD2. Sequenced: uninvolved lung tissue not adjacent to the tumor. CDR3 nucleotides: TGTGCGACCCACAATCGGGGGGAGCGGGGTGGCGAGCAGTACTTC. As protein: CATHNRGERGGEQYF.